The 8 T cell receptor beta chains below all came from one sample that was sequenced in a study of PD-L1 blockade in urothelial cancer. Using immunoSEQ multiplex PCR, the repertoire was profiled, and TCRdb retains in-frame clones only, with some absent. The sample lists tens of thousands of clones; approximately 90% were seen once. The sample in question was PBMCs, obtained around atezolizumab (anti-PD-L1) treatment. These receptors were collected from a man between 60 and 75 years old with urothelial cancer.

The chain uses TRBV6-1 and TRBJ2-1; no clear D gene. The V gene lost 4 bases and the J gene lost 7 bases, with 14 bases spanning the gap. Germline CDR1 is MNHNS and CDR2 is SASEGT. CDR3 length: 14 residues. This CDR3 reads CASSVVSRVNEQFF. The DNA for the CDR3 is TGTGCCAGCAGTGTGGTTAGCCGAGTAAATGAGCAGTTCTTC.

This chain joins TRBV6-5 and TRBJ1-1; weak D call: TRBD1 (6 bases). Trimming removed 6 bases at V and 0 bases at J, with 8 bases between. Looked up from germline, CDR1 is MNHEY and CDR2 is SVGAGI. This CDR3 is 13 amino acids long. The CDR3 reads CASRGALNTEAFF. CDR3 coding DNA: TGTGCCAGCAGGGGGGCATTGAACACTGAAGCTTTCTTT.

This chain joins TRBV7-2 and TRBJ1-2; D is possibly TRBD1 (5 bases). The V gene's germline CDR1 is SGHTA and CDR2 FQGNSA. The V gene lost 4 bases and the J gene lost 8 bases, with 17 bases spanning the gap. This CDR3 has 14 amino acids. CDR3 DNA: TGTGCCAGCAGCTCCACGCGGGGGTCGGGAGGCTACACCTTC. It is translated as CASSSTRGSGGYTF.

CDR3 sequence reads: CATSKGQGAPHEQYF. CDR3 nucleotide sequence: TGTGCCACCAGCAAAGGACAGGGGGCACCCCACGAGCAGTACTTC. J is TRBJ2-7 and V is TRBV15; 11 bases agree with TRBD1. In germline, CDR1 is LNHNV, CDR2 YYDKDF (reference sequence). With 4 bases clipped from V and 5 bases from J, the junction kept 7 bases outside the gene matches. CDR3 length equals 15 residues.

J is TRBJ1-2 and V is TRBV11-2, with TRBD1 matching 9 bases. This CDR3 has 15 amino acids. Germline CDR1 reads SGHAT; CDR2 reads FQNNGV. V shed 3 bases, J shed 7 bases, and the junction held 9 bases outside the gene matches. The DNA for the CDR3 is TGTGCCAGCAGCTTGACCGGGACAGGGATCTTTGGCTACACCTTC. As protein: CASSLTGTGIFGYTF. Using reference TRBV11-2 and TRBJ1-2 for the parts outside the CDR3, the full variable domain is EAGVAQSPRYKIIEKRQSVAFWCNPISGHATLYWYQQILGQGPKLLIQFQNNGVVDDSQLPKDRFSAERLKGVDSTLKIQPAKLEDSAVYLCASSLTGTGIFGYTFGSGTRLTVV.

Here the CDR3 reads CASSINPGQGNYGYTF. CDR3 nucleotide sequence: TGTGCCAGCAGCATCAATCCGGGACAGGGGAACTATGGCTACACCTTC. The chain employs TRBV7-6 and TRBJ1-2, with TRBD1 matching over 10 bases. J was trimmed by 2 bases and V by 5 bases; bases with no gene match: 8. The CDR3 runs to 16 residues. Germline CDR1 is SGHVS and CDR2 is FNYEAQ. The whole variable domain, remainder taken from reference TRBV7-6 and TRBJ1-2, is GAGVSQSPRYKVTKRGQDVALRCDPISGHVSLYWYRQALGQGPEFLTYFNYEAQQDKSGLPNDRFSAERPEGSISTLTIQRTEQRDSAMYRCASSINPGQGNYGYTFGSGTRLTVV.

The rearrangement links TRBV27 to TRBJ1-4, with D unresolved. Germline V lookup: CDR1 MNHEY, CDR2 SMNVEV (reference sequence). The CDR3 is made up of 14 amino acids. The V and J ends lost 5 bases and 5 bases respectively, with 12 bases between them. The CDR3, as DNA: TGTGCCAGCAGTCAACGGCCGGGGAATGAAAAACTGTTTTTT. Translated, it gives CASSQRPGNEKLFF.

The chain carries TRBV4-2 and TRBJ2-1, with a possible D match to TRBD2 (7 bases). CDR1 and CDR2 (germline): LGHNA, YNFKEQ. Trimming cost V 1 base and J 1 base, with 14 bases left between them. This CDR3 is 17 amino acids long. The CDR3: CASSQGTGRGSYNEQFF. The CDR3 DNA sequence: TGTGCCAGCAGCCAAGGAACAGGGAGGGGGTCCTACAATGAGCAGTTCTTC.